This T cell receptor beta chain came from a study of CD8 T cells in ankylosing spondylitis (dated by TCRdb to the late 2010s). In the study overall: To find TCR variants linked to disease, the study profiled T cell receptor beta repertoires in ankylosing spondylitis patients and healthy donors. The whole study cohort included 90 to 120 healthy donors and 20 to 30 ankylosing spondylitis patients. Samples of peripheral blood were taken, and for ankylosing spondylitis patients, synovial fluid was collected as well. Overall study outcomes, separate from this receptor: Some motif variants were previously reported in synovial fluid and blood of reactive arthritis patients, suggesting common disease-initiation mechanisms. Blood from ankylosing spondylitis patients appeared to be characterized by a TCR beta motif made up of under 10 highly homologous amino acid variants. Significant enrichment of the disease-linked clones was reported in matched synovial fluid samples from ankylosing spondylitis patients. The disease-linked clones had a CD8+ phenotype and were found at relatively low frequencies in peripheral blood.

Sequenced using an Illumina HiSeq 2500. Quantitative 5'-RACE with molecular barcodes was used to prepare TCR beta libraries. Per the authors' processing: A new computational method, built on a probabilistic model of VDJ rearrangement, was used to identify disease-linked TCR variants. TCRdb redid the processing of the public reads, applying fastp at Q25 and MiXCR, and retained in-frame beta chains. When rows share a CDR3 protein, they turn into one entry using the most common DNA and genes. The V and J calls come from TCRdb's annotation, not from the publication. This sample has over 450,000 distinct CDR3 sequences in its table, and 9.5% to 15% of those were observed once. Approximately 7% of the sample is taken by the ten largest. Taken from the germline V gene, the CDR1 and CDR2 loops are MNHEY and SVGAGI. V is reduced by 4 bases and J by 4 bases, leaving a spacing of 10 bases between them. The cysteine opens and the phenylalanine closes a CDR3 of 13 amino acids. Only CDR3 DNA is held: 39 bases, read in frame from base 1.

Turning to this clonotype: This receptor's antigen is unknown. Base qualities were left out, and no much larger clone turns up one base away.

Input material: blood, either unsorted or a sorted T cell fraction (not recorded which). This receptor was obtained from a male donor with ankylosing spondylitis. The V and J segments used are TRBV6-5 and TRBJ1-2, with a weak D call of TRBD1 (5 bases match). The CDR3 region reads CASSWDRFYGYTF. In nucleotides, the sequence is TGTGCCAGCAGTTGGGACCGTTTCTATGGCTACACCTTC.